Below are 25 T cell receptor beta chains sequenced from a single sample in a study of blood T cell repertoires in COVID-19. Repertoires were generated with immunoSEQ multiplex PCR, while TCRdb's copy carries only in-frame clones and drops some. The table shows around 160,000 clones, with 82% occurring only once. Sequencing input: PBMCs or T cells enriched from blood (not recorded which). The receptors stem from a man over 45 who had recovered from COVID-19.

J is TRBJ2-3 and V is TRBV15; 9 nucleotides match TRBD2. The CDR3 contains 15 residues. CDR1 and CDR2 (germline): LNHNV, YYDKDF (reference sequence). After removal of 2 bases from V and 0 bases from J, the junction contained 0 bases not matched to a gene. CDR3 sequence reads: CATSRTSGSTDTQYF. The CDR3 coding sequence is TGTGCCACCAGCAGAACTAGCGGGAGCACAGATACGCAGTATTTT.

This rearrangement joins TRBV7-3 to TRBJ2-1; 7 bases are a match to TRBD2. V dropped 5 bases and J dropped 4; count of bases not matched to a gene: 5. Germline-derived CDR1 and CDR2 are SGHTA and FQGTGA. The CDR3 runs to 14 residues. The CDR3 DNA reads as TGTGCCAGCAGCGCTCTTAGCGGGTACAATGAGCAGTTCTTC. Translation gives CASSALSGYNEQFF. Full variable domain (missing parts from reference TRBV7-3 and TRBJ2-1): GAGVSQTPSNKVTEKGKYVELRCDPISGHTALYWYRQSLGQGPEFLIYFQGTGAADDSGLPNDRFFAVRPEGSVSTLKIQRTERGDSAVYLCASSALSGYNEQFFGPGTRLTVL.

This chain links TRBV28 with TRBJ2-7; 10 nucleotides agree with TRBD1. V shed 5 bases and J 7 bases; nucleotides not matched to a gene: 5. Germline V lookup: CDR1 MDHEN, CDR2 SYDVKM. The CDR3 totals 13 residues. The CDR3 sequence: CASSRTGGIEQYF. Written as DNA, the CDR3 is TGTGCCAGCAGTCGGACAGGGGGAATTGAGCAGTACTTC. The full variable domain, its missing parts supplied by reference TRBV28 and TRBJ2-7, is DVKVTQSSRYLVKRTGEKVFLECVQDMDHENMFWYRQDPGLGLRLIYFSYDVKMKEKGDIPEGYSVSREKKERFSLILESASTNQTSMYLCASSRTGGIEQYFGPGTRLTVT.

V and J are TRBV7-3 and TRBJ1-6; tentatively, D is TRBD1 (6 bases). The V end lost 2 bases, the J end lost 0 bases, and 14 bases lay between the germline ends. Germline assignment: CDR1 SGHTA and CDR2 FQGTGA. The CDR3 has 18 amino acids. The CDR3 coding sequence is TGTGCCAGCAGCTTATTACAGAGGGGGAGCTCCTATAATTCACCCCTCCACTTT. Encoded protein: CASSLLQRGSSYNSPLHF.

The V and J genes are TRBV9 and TRBJ2-3; 8 nucleotides match TRBD2. The length of the CDR3 is 16 residues. Germline V gene data show CDR1 as SGDLS and CDR2 as YYNGEE. Germline trimming cut 3 bases from V and 0 bases from J; bases unmatched to any gene: 6. CDR3 bases: TGTGCCAGCAGCGCCGCGGCGGGGGGTAGCACAGATACGCAGTATTTT. Translation: CASSAAAGGSTDTQYF.

This clone showed up just a few times. This sequence joins TRBV4-2 and TRBJ2-7; 7 bases match TRBD2. CDR1 LGHNA and CDR2 YNFKEQ come from the germline V gene. This CDR3 contains 15 residues. The ends lost 4 bases at V and 1 base at J; junction bases unmatched: 7. The CDR3 DNA sequence: TGTGCCAGCAGCCCAGGGACTATCTTTTCCTACGAGCAGTACTTC. Its protein product is CASSPGTIFSYEQYF.

This clone appeared a few times. The chain combines TRBV11-1 with TRBJ2-1, with D hard to call. CDR3 size: 16 residues. The germline V and J ends were trimmed by 1 base and 7 bases, with 17 bases remaining between them. Per germline, CDR1 SGHAT and CDR2 FQDESV (reference sequence). The DNA of the CDR3 is TGTGCCAGCAGCTTAGGATCTAGAGTAGAAAGGAATGAGCAGTTCTTC. Amino acid sequence: CASSLGSRVERNEQFF.

V gene TRBV3-1 (or the pseudogene TRBV3-2) combines with J gene TRBJ1-2; D not certain. CDR1 LGHDT and CDR2 YNNKEL come from the germline V gene (reference sequence). V lost 2 bases and J 6 bases, leaving 10 bases between the germline ends. The CDR3 totals 13 residues. CDR3 nucleotide sequence: TGTGCCAGCAGCCAATATTTTCAGGATGGCTACACCTTC. Protein: CASSQYFQDGYTF.

This chain joins TRBV28 and TRBJ2-1, with TRBD1 identical over 9 bases. Per the germline V gene, CDR1 is MDHEN and CDR2 is SYDVKM. The V and J ends lost 5 bases and 3 bases, in that order; junction bases with no gene match: 11. This CDR3 has 17 amino acids. The CDR3 here is CASSLTQGTGNYNEQFF. CDR3 bases: TGTGCCAGCAGTCTGACTCAGGGGACAGGGAACTACAATGAGCAGTTCTTC.

V usage is TRBV10-1 and J usage is TRBJ2-1; TRBD1 matches 11 bases. The CDR3 contains 13 residues. Germline assignment: CDR1 WNHNN and CDR2 SYGVQD (reference sequence). V trimming: 8 bases; J trimming: 8 bases; junction bases outside the gene matches: 5. The CDR3 spells CASGTGGRDEQFF. In DNA, the CDR3 is TGCGCCAGCGGGACAGGGGGTCGGGATGAGCAGTTCTTC.

V gene TRBV29-1 combines with J gene TRBJ1-2; 7 positions agree with TRBD1. Per germline, CDR1 SQVTM and CDR2 ANQGSEA. The CDR3 length is 11 residues. The V segment lost 7 bases and the J segment 6 bases; nucleotides outside the gene matches: 5. In DNA, the CDR3 is TGCAGCGCCCCGGACAGGCATGGCTACACCTTC. This translates into CSAPDRHGYTF.

This clone came up a few times. The rearrangement joins TRBV10-3 to TRBJ2-1; D may be TRBD2 (6 bases). Germline V gene lookup returns CDR1 ENHRY and CDR2 SYGVKD. Trimming cost V 8 bases and J 5 bases, with 7 bases left between them. This CDR3 contains 11 residues. The CDR3 sequence is CAISGDNEQFF. The CDR3 region has the DNA TGTGCCATCTCGGGGGACAATGAGCAGTTCTTC.

The rearrangement uses TRBV7-2 and TRBJ1-1; TRBD1 matches at 7 bases. Germline V lookup: CDR1 SGHTA, CDR2 FQGNSA. The CDR3 is made up of 15 amino acids. Trimming cost V 2 bases and J 4 bases; bases outside gene matches: 7. DNA for the CDR3: TGTGCCAGCAGCTTAATGAACAGGGGTGGCACTGAAGCTTTCTTT. It encodes CASSLMNRGGTEAFF.

This clone showed up just once. The V gene is TRBV6-5, the J gene TRBJ2-7, with 10 nucleotides matching TRBD1. The CDR3 contains 15 residues. The J segment lost 0 bases and the V segment lost 10 bases, leaving 9 bases of the junction unmatched. The germline V gene has CDR1 MNHEY and CDR2 SVGAGI. The CDR3 sequence: CATLEGTGVSYEQYF. Here the CDR3 DNA reads TGTGCCACCCTGGAAGGGACAGGGGTCTCCTACGAGCAGTACTTC.

This chain connects TRBV6-5 to TRBJ1-2, with D perhaps matching TRBD1 (6 bases). The germline CDR1 and CDR2 sequences are MNHEY and SVGAGI. The CDR3 is 15 amino acids. V lost 2 bases and J 0 bases, leaving 10 bases between the germline ends. The CDR3 DNA reads as TGTGCCAGCAGTTACGCAAGACAGGCTAACTATGGCTACACCTTC. This sequence encodes CASSYARQANYGYTF.

V is TRBV19 and J is TRBJ1-5; no clear D. Trimming stripped 6 bases from V and 4 bases from J, with 7 bases between. This CDR3 has 12 amino acids. Germline V gene lookup returns CDR1 LNHDA and CDR2 SQIVND (reference sequence). This chain's CDR3 is CASSHQNQPQHF. The CDR3 bases are TGTGCCAGTAGCCATCAAAATCAGCCCCAGCATTTT.

This clone is a singleton in its sample. The chain links TRBV5-1 to TRBJ2-2; TRBD2 is a possible D gene (6 bases). Trimming left V 0 bases short and J 5 bases short, with 11 bases between. The CDR3 sequence is 15 residues long. Germline CDR1 SGHRS, CDR2 YFSETQ. In DNA form, the CDR3 reads TGCGCCAGCAGCTTGGTTCAGGGAGGTACCGGGGAGCTGTTTTTT. It is translated as CASSLVQGGTGELFF.

This clone has only one observation. The rearrangement links TRBV6-5 to TRBJ2-7; D might be TRBD1 (5 bases). With 6 bases removed from V and 1 base from J, the gap between germline ends came to 13 bases. Germline V gives CDR1 MNHEY, CDR2 SVGAGI. The length of the CDR3 is 14 residues. CDR3 residues: CASRTTAGSYEQYF. The CDR3 DNA sequence: TGTGCCAGCAGGACGACAGCCGGATCCTACGAGCAGTACTTC.

J is TRBJ2-1 and V is TRBV10-1, with TRBD2 identical over 8 bases. Trimming at V came to 5 bases and at J to 9 bases, leaving 9 bases not matched to a gene. The germline V gene encodes CDR1 WNHNN and CDR2 SYGVQD (reference sequence). The CDR3 spans 14 residues. The CDR3 sequence: CASSLGLAGGEQFF. CDR3 coding DNA: TGCGCCAGCAGTCTTGGACTAGCTGGGGGTGAGCAGTTCTTC.

This clone came up a few times. The CDR3 here is CASSYTTGLAGINEQYF. The CDR3 DNA follows: TGTGCCAGCAGTTACACGACCGGACTAGCGGGCATCAACGAGCAGTACTTC. J is TRBJ2-7 and V is TRBV6-2 or TRBV6-3, with 11 positions matching TRBD2. In germline, CDR1 is MNHEY, CDR2 SVGEGT. J gave up 5 bases and V 2 bases, and 11 bases lay outside the gene matches. The CDR3 is made up of 17 amino acids.

As DNA, the CDR3 is TGTGCCAGCAGCCAAACGCCGGGACAGGGACGCGGGGAGCTGTTTTTT. Translation: CASSQTPGQGRGELFF. The rearrangement uses TRBV3-1 (or the pseudogene TRBV3-2) and TRBJ2-2; 9 positions match TRBD1. The junction had 8 bases not matched to a gene; V was cut back by 2 bases and J by 7 bases. Germline V lookup: CDR1 LGHDT, CDR2 YNNKEL (reference sequence). This CDR3 comprises 16 residues.

The gene calls are TRBV11-3 and TRBJ2-1; 9 bases match TRBD2. V dropped 3 bases and J dropped 7; count of bases not matched to a gene: 4. The CDR3 runs 14 residues. Germline lookup yields CDR1 SGHNT and CDR2 YENEEA. This CDR3 reads CASSLEREANEQFF. In DNA form, the CDR3 reads TGTGCCAGCAGCTTGGAGCGGGAGGCGAATGAGCAGTTCTTC.

The J gene is TRBJ1-1, the V gene TRBV12-3 or TRBV12-4; D uncertain. The CDR3 is 12 amino acids. Trimming removed 3 bases from V and 2 bases from J, with 4 bases in between. CDR3 sequence reads: CASSFGNTEAFF. DNA for the CDR3: TGTGCCAGCAGTTTCGGTAACACTGAAGCTTTCTTT.

V gene TRBV15 combines with J gene TRBJ1-3, with D perhaps matching TRBD1 (5 bases). This CDR3 spans 14 amino acids. The V end was cut by 4 bases, the J end by 0 bases, with 7 bases between. Germline assignment: CDR1 LNHNV and CDR2 YYDKDF (reference sequence). For the CDR3, the DNA is TGTGCCACCAGCAAAGGGGCCTCTGGAAACACCATATATTTT. This gives the protein CATSKGASGNTIYF.

This clone was seen only a few times. The V and J genes are TRBV4-2 and TRBJ2-5; TRBD1 is a possible D gene (6 bases). Germline values: CDR1 LGHNA, CDR2 YNFKEQ. This CDR3 has 16 amino acids. The germline V and J ends were trimmed by 1 base and 4 bases, with 16 bases remaining between them. CDR3 in DNA: TGTGCCAGCAGCCAAGGGGCACCCCAGGGGTTAGAGACCCAGTACTTC. Its translation: CASSQGAPQGLETQYF.